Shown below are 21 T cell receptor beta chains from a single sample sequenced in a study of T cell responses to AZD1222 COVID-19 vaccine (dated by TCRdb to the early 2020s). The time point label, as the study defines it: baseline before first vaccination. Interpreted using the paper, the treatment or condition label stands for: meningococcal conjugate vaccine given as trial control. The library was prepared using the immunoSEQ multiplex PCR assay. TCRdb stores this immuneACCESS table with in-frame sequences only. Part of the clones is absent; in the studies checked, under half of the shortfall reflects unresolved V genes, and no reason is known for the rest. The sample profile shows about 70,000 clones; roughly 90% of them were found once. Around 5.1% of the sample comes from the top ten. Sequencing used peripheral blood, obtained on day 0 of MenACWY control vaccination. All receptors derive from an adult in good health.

CDR3 in DNA: TGTGCCACTGGCTTGACAGGGGGCATGGTTGAAAAACTGTTTTTT. The encoded protein is CATGLTGGMVEKLFF. This chain links TRBV19 with TRBJ1-4; the match to TRBD1 covers 10 bases. The CDR3 spans 15 residues. V lost 10 bases to trimming and J lost 7 bases; unmatched junction nucleotides: 12. Germline lookup yields CDR1 LNHDA and CDR2 SQIVND (reference sequence).

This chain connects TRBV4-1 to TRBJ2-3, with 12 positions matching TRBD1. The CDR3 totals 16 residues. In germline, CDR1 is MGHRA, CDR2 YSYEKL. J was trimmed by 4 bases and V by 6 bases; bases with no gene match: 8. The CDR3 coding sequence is TGCGCCAGCAGAAAGGGACAGGGGGCCATTTCAGATACGCAGTATTTT. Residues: CASRKGQGAISDTQYF.

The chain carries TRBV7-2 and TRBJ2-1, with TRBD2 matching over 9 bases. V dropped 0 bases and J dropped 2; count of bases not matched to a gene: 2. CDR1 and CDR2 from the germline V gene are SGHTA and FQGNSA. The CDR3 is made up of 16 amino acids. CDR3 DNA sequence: TGTGCCAGCAGCTTAGCGGCGGGGGGGCCCTACAATGAGCAGTTCTTC. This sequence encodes CASSLAAGGPYNEQFF. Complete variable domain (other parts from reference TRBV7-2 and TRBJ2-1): GAGVSQSPSNKVTEKGKDVELRCDPISGHTALYWYRQSLGQGLEFLIYFQGNSAPDKSGLPSDRFSAERTGGSVSTLTIQRTQQEDSAVYLCASSLAAGGPYNEQFFGPGTRLTVL.

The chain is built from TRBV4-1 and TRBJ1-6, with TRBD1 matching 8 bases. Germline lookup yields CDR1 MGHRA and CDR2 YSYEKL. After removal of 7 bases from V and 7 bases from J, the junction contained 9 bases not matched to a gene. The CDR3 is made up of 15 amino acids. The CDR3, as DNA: TGCGCCAGCAAGGACAGGGTGGTGGAGAATTCACCCCTCCACTTT. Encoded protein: CASKDRVVENSPLHF.

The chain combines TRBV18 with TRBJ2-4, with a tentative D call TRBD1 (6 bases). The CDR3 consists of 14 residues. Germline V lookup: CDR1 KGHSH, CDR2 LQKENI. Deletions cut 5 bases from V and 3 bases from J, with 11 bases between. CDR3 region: CASSEGVVKNIQYF. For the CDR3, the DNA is TGTGCCAGCTCAGAGGGGGTCGTCAAAAACATTCAGTACTTC.

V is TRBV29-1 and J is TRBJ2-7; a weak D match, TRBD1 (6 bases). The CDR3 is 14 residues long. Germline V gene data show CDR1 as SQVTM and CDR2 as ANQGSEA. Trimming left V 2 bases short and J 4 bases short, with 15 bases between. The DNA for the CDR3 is TGCAGCGTTGAAACTCCGGGACACGGATACGAGCAGTACTTC. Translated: CSVETPGHGYEQYF.

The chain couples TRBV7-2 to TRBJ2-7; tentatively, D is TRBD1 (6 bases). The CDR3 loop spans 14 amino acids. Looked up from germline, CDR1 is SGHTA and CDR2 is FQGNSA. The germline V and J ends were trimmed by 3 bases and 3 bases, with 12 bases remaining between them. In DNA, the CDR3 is TGTGCCAGCAGCTTTTACAGGGACCTCTACGAGCAGTACTTC. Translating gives CASSFYRDLYEQYF.

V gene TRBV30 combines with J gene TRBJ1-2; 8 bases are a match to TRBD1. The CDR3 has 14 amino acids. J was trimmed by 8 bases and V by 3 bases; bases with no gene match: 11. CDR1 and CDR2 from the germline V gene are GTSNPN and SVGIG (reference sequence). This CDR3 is CAWSLQQGVDGYTF. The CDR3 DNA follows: TGTGCCTGGAGCCTCCAACAGGGGGTTGACGGCTACACCTTC.

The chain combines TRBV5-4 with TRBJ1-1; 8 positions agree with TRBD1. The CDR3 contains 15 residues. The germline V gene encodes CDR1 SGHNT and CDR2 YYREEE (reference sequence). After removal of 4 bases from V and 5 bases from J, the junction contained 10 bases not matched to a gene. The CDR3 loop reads CASSGRGRSGTEAFF. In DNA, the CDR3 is TGTGCCAGCAGCGGCAGGGGGCGGTCGGGGACTGAAGCTTTCTTT.

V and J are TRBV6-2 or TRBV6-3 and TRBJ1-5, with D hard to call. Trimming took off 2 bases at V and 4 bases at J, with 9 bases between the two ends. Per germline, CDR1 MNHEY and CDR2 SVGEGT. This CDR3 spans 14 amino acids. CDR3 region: CASSYAAGNQPQHF. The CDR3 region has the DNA TGTGCCAGCAGTTACGCGGCGGGAAATCAGCCCCAGCATTTT.

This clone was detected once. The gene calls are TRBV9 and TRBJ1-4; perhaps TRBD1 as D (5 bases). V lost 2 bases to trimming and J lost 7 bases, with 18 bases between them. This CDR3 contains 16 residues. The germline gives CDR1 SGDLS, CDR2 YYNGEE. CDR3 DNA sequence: TGTGCCAGCAGCGTCGGGGTTGGGGGAGGTGGTGAAAAACTGTTTTTT. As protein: CASSVGVGGGGEKLFF.

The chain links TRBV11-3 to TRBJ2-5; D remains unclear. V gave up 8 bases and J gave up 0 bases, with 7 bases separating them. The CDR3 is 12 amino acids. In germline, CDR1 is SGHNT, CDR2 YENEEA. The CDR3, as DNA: TGTGCCAGCGCGACAAACCAAGAGACCCAGTACTTC. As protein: CASATNQETQYF.

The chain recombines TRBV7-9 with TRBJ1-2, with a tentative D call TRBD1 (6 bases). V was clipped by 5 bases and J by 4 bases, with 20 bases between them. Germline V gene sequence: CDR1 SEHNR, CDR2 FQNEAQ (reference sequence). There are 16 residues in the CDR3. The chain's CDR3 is CASSREGRGSPYGYTF. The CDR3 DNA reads TGTGCCAGCAGCCGGGAAGGGAGGGGGAGTCCCTATGGCTACACCTTC.

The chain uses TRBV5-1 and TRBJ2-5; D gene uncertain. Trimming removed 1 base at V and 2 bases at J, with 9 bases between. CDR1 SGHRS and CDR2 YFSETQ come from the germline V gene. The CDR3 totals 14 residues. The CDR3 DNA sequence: TGCGCCAGCAGCTTGTGGAGTCAACAAGAGACCCAGTACTTC. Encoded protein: CASSLWSQQETQYF.

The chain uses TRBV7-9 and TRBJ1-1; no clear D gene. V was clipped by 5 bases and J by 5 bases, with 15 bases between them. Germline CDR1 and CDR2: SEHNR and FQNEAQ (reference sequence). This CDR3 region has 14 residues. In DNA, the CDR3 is TGTGCCAGCAGCCCACCTCTAGGATGGACTGAAGCTTTCTTT. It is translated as CASSPPLGWTEAFF.

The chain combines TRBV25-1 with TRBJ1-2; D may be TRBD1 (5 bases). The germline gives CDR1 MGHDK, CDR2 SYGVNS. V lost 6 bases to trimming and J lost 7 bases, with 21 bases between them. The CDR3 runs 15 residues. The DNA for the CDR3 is TGTGCCAGCAGCCGCCTGCGGACACCGTGGAGTGGCTACACCTTC. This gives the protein CASSRLRTPWSGYTF.

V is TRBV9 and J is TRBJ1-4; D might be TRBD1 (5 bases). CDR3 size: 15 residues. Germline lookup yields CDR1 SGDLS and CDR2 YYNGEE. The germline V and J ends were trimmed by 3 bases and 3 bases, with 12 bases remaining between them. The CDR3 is CASSAAGSANEKLFF. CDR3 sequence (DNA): TGTGCCAGCAGCGCTGCAGGGTCGGCTAATGAAAAACTGTTTTTT.

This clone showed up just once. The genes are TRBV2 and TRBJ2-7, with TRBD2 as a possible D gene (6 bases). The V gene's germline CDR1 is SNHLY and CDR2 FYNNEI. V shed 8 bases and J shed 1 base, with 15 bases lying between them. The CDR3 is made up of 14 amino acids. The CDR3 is CASLVGGLSYEQYF. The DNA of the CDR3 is TGTGCCAGCCTGGTGGGAGGTTTGTCCTACGAGCAGTACTTC.

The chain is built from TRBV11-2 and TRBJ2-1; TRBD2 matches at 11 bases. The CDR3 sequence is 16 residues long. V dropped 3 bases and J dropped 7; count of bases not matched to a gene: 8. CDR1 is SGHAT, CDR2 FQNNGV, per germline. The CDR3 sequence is CASSLIGLAGPNEQFF. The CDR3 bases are TGTGCCAGCAGCTTGATAGGACTAGCGGGTCCGAATGAGCAGTTCTTC.

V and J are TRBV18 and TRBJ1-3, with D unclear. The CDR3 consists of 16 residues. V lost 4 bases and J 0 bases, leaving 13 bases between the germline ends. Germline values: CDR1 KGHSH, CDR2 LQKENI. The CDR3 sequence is CASSRNGRDSGNTIYF. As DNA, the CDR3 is TGTGCCAGCTCACGAAATGGCAGAGACTCTGGAAACACCATATATTTT.

The CDR3 loop reads CASSILVLNTEAFF. CDR3 nucleotide sequence: TGTGCCAGTAGTATCTTAGTGCTGAACACTGAAGCTTTCTTT. The V and J genes are TRBV19 and TRBJ1-1; D is unresolved. The CDR3 extends over 14 amino acids. V lost 3 bases and J lost 0, with 8 bases in between. CDR1 and CDR2 (germline): LNHDA, SQIVND (reference sequence).